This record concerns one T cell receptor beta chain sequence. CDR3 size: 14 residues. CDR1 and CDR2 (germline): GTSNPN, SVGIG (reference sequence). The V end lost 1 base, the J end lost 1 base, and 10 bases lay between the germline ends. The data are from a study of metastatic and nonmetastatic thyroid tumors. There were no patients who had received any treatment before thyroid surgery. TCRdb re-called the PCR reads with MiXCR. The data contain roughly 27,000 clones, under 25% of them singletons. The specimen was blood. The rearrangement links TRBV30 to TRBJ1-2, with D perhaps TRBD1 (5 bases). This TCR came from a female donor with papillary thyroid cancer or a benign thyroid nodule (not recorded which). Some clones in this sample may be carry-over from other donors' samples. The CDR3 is CAWSGGRFNYGYTF. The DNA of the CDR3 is TGTGCCTGGAGTGGGGGACGGTTTAACTATGGCTACACCTTC. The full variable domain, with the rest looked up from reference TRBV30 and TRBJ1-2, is SQTIHQWPATLVQPVGSPLSLECTVEGTSNPNLYWYRQAAGRGLQLLFYSVGIGQISSEVPQNLSASRPQDRQFILSSKKLLLSDSGFYLCAWSGGRFNYGYTFGSGTRLTVV.